Sequencing of this T cell receptor beta chain was carried out in a study of blood T cells in healthy people across ages. Next came a second PCR, run for roughly 6 to 11 cycles, which used a sample-barcoded 5' primer along with a J-beta primer mix. From the 5' RACE reads, TCRdb called clonotypes with MiXCR, one entry per CDR3 protein. This sample yields about 830,000 distinct CDR3 sequences, of which around two thirds are seen a single time; about a quarter belongs to the top ten. The V gene's germline CDR1 is MNHEY and CDR2 SVGAGI. The germline V and J ends were trimmed by 0 bases and 5 bases, with 10 bases remaining between them. This CDR3 comprises 14 residues.

Input material: blood. The J gene is TRBJ2-5, the V gene TRBV6-5, with D tentatively TRBD1 (5 bases). The sequence came from a man under 40 in good health. CDR3 in amino acids: CASSYSSGKETQYF. The CDR3 DNA follows: TGTGCCAGCAGTTACTCATCAGGGAAGGAGACCCAGTACTTC.